Listed here is a single T cell receptor (beta chain). Its cognate antigen is unknown. Repertoires were generated with immunoSEQ multiplex PCR, while TCRdb's copy carries only in-frame clones and drops some. Of roughly 110,000 clones in the sample, around 90% were seen once. This sample was included in a study of graft-versus-host responses after intestinal transplantation. The study, taken as a whole, reports: Marrow from the recipient contained GvH clones, some of which had appeared first in ileum or blood. Some patients had graft-donor T cell macrochimerism, and their allografts showed high graft-versus-host to host-versus-graft clonal ratios. Declining HvG levels early post-transplant were linked to peak circulating GvH clone levels.

Germline lookup yields CDR1 MDHEN and CDR2 SYDVKM. V was cut by 5 bases and J by 2 bases, with 21 bases left in between. The CDR3 sequence is 17 residues long. Specimen: unstimulated CD4+ T cells sorted from spleen or lymph node cells, collected before transplant. This receptor was taken from a human donor who was the organ donor for an intestinal transplant. V usage is TRBV28 and J usage is TRBJ2-5; perhaps D is TRBD1 or TRBD2 (5 bases each). CDR3 nucleotides: TGTGCCAGCAGTCCTTGGGGTCGGGACGCCCGTCAAGAGACCCAGTACTTC. It translates to CASSPWGRDARQETQYF.